These T cell receptor beta chains were read from a single sample in a study of follicular helper T cells after annual influenza vaccination. Clones were read by immunoSEQ multiplex PCR, and TCRdb kept only the in-frame ones, dropping some. The table shows 12,000 to 15,000 clones, with roughly 83% occurring only once. This material consisted of CXCR5+ CD38- circulating T follicular helper cells from blood, taken 7 days after influenza vaccination. The receptor set was obtained from an adult who received the influenza vaccine. Each CDR3 is given with its conserved first and last residue. D genes are given only for firm matches. Only part of the rows carry a size: once, few, many, or a class if the clone is expanded.

abundance: -; j_gene: TRBJ2-5; d_gene: -; v_gene: TRBV27; CDR3aa: CASSTGTGLSSGRLGETQYF; CDR3nt: TGTGCCAGCAGTACCGGGACAGGGTTGAGTAGCGGGAGGTTGGGGGAGACCCAGTACTTC
abundance: -; j_gene: TRBJ1-2; d_gene: TRBD1; v_gene: TRBV10-3; CDR3aa: CAIRDPDRDGYGYTF; CDR3nt: TGTGCCATCAGAGACCCGGACAGGGACGGCTATGGCTACACCTTC
abundance: -; j_gene: TRBJ1-4; d_gene: -; v_gene: TRBV19; CDR3aa: CASAYRATNEKLFF; CDR3nt: TGTGCCAGCGCCTATCGGGCAACTAATGAAAAACTGTTTTTT
abundance: -; j_gene: TRBJ2-5; d_gene: -; v_gene: TRBV11-2; CDR3aa: CASSLGLRGLRETQYF; CDR3nt: TGTGCCAGCAGCTTAGGTCTTAGGGGCCTGAGAGAGACCCAGTACTTC
abundance: few; j_gene: TRBJ1-6; d_gene: -; v_gene: TRBV6-5; CDR3aa: CASSQRTSNSPLHF; CDR3nt: TGTGCCAGCAGTCAAAGGACATCGAATTCACCCCTCCACTTT
abundance: few; j_gene: TRBJ2-1; d_gene: TRBD2; v_gene: TRBV15; CDR3aa: CATSRDKSSGRYEQFF; CDR3nt: TGTGCCACCAGCAGAGATAAGTCTAGCGGGAGATATGAGCAGTTCTTC
abundance: -; j_gene: TRBJ2-1; d_gene: -; v_gene: TRBV18; CDR3aa: CASSPAGGVNEQFF; CDR3nt: TGTGCCAGCTCACCGGCGGGCGGCGTCAATGAGCAGTTCTTC
abundance: -; j_gene: TRBJ1-2; d_gene: TRBD1; v_gene: TRBV7-2; CDR3aa: CASSLGQVYGYTF; CDR3nt: TGTGCCAGCAGCCTGGGACAGGTTTATGGCTACACCTTC
abundance: -; j_gene: TRBJ2-3; d_gene: TRBD1; v_gene: TRBV19; CDR3aa: CASSRRTGTDTQYF; CDR3nt: TGTGCCAGTAGTAGACGGACAGGGACAGATACGCAGTATTTT
abundance: once; j_gene: TRBJ1-6; d_gene: TRBD1; v_gene: TRBV5-1; CDR3aa: CASSVGTGVNSPLHF; CDR3nt: TGCGCCAGCAGCGTTGGGACAGGGGTTAACTCCCCCCTCCACTTT
abundance: -; j_gene: TRBJ1-4; d_gene: TRBD1; v_gene: TRBV5-6; CDR3aa: CASSRTGQGGNEKLFF; CDR3nt: TGTGCCAGCAGCCGCACCGGACAGGGAGGAAACGAAAAACTGTTTTTT
abundance: -; j_gene: TRBJ2-1; d_gene: -; v_gene: TRBV29-1; CDR3aa: CSPFSLRGPTEGEQFF; CDR3nt: TGCAGCCCCTTCTCCCTTAGGGGCCCCACGGAGGGCGAGCAGTTCTTC
abundance: -; j_gene: TRBJ1-1; d_gene: -; v_gene: TRBV2; CDR3aa: CAWGREVRTEAFF; CDR3nt: TGTGCCTGGGGCAGGGAGGTACGCACTGAAGCTTTCTTT
abundance: -; j_gene: TRBJ2-5; d_gene: -; v_gene: TRBV7-3; CDR3aa: CASSPDQETQYF; CDR3nt: TGTGCCAGCAGCCCCGACCAAGAGACCCAGTACTTC
abundance: once; j_gene: TRBJ2-3; d_gene: TRBD2; v_gene: TRBV5-1; CDR3aa: CASSYTPGTSGTIADTQYF; CDR3nt: TGCGCCAGCAGCTACACTCCCGGGACTAGCGGGACTATTGCAGATACGCAGTATTTT
abundance: -; j_gene: TRBJ2-1; d_gene: TRBD2; v_gene: TRBV7-9; CDR3aa: CASSRGSLAYNEQFF; CDR3nt: TGTGCCAGCAGCCGCGGGAGTCTCGCCTACAATGAGCAGTTCTTC
abundance: -; j_gene: TRBJ2-6; d_gene: -; v_gene: TRBV2; CDR3aa: CASRTGFTGANVLTF; CDR3nt: TGTGCCAGCAGGACAGGATTCACTGGGGCCAACGTCCTGACTTTC
abundance: -; j_gene: TRBJ2-7; d_gene: -; v_gene: TRBV5-6; CDR3aa: CASSFGGHREQYF; CDR3nt: TGTGCCAGCAGCTTCGGGGGGCACAGGGAGCAGTACTTC
abundance: -; j_gene: TRBJ1-2; d_gene: TRBD1; v_gene: TRBV30; CDR3aa: CAWSQGQGNGYTF; CDR3nt: TGTGCCTGGAGTCAGGGACAGGGGAATGGCTACACCTTC
abundance: -; j_gene: TRBJ2-5; d_gene: -; v_gene: TRBV18; CDR3aa: CASSPDGRETQYF; CDR3nt: TGTGCCAGCTCACCGGACGGGAGAGAGACCCAGTACTTC
abundance: few; j_gene: TRBJ2-7; d_gene: TRBD2; v_gene: TRBV10-1; CDR3aa: CASSEWTSGGFPGYEQYF; CDR3nt: TGCGCCAGCAGTGAGTGGACTAGCGGGGGGTTCCCGGGCTACGAGCAGTACTTC
abundance: -; j_gene: TRBJ2-1; d_gene: -; v_gene: TRBV4-2; CDR3aa: CASSREEGPYNEQFF; CDR3nt: TGTGCCAGCAGCCGTGAGGAGGGCCCCTACAATGAGCAGTTCTTC
abundance: -; j_gene: TRBJ2-1; d_gene: TRBD1; v_gene: TRBV6-5; CDR3aa: CASSYQQGFHNEQFF; CDR3nt: TGTGCCAGCAGTTACCAACAGGGGTTCCACAATGAGCAGTTCTTC
abundance: -; j_gene: TRBJ1-3; d_gene: -; v_gene: TRBV7-2; CDR3aa: CASSLGGKSGNTIYF; CDR3nt: TGTGCCAGCAGCTTAGGAGGAAAGTCTGGAAACACCATATATTTT
abundance: -; j_gene: TRBJ2-5; d_gene: TRBD2; v_gene: TRBV7-9; CDR3aa: CASSPQVAGVETQYF; CDR3nt: TGTGCCAGCAGCCCTCAGGTAGCGGGAGTTGAGACCCAGTACTTC
abundance: -; j_gene: TRBJ2-7; d_gene: -; v_gene: TRBV6-1; CDR3aa: CASSLPSYEQYF; CDR3nt: TGTGCCAGCAGTCTTCCCTCCTACGAGCAGTACTTC
abundance: -; j_gene: TRBJ2-3; d_gene: TRBD1; v_gene: TRBV7-7; CDR3aa: CASSRDRKDTQYF; CDR3nt: TGTGCTAGCAGCAGGGACAGGAAGGATACGCAGTATTTT
abundance: -; j_gene: TRBJ2-7; d_gene: TRBD1; v_gene: TRBV5-4; CDR3aa: CASSPGDRTYEQYF; CDR3nt: TGTGCCAGCAGCCCGGGGGACAGGACCTACGAGCAGTACTTC
abundance: -; j_gene: TRBJ2-2; d_gene: TRBD1; v_gene: TRBV11-1; CDR3aa: CASSRQGALTGELFF; CDR3nt: TGTGCCAGCAGCCGGCAGGGGGCGCTCACCGGGGAGCTGTTTTTT
abundance: -; j_gene: TRBJ1-1; d_gene: -; v_gene: TRBV7-9; CDR3aa: CASSLAGGQPGAFF; CDR3nt: TGTGCCAGCAGCTTAGCCGGAGGACAGCCAGGGGCTTTCTTT
abundance: -; j_gene: TRBJ2-2; d_gene: -; v_gene: TRBV7-7; CDR3aa: CASSLGGAGELFF; CDR3nt: TGTGCTAGCAGCTTAGGCGGAGCCGGGGAGCTGTTTTTT
abundance: -; j_gene: TRBJ1-1; d_gene: -; v_gene: TRBV6-5; CDR3aa: CASSYQPEGPTAAFF; CDR3nt: TGTGCCAGCAGTTATCAACCGGAGGGTCCCACTGCGGCTTTCTTT
abundance: -; j_gene: TRBJ2-2; d_gene: -; v_gene: TRBV30; CDR3aa: CAWSTQGFGELFF; CDR3nt: TGTGCCTGGAGTACCCAGGGGTTCGGGGAGCTGTTTTTT
abundance: -; j_gene: TRBJ2-5; d_gene: TRBD2; v_gene: TRBV6-1; CDR3aa: CASSEGLAGLRETQYF; CDR3nt: TGTGCCAGCAGTGAAGGGCTAGCGGGGCTTCGGGAGACCCAGTACTTC
abundance: -; j_gene: TRBJ1-5; d_gene: TRBD1; v_gene: TRBV5-1; CDR3aa: CASSLGQGAGQPQHF; CDR3nt: TGCGCCAGCAGCTTGGGACAGGGGGCTGGGCAGCCCCAGCATTTT
abundance: -; j_gene: TRBJ1-1; d_gene: TRBD1; v_gene: TRBV6-5; CDR3aa: CASSYSDRTEAFF; CDR3nt: TGTGCCAGCAGTTACTCGGACAGGACCGAAGCTTTCTTT
abundance: -; j_gene: TRBJ2-4; d_gene: TRBD1; v_gene: TRBV4-1; CDR3aa: CASSHPSGQQVNIQYF; CDR3nt: TGCGCCAGCAGCCATCCGTCGGGACAGCAAGTAAACATTCAGTACTTC
abundance: -; j_gene: TRBJ2-5; d_gene: -; v_gene: TRBV15; CDR3aa: CATSSVIPGSEETQYF; CDR3nt: TGTGCCACCAGCAGTGTAATCCCAGGGTCCGAGGAGACCCAGTACTTC
abundance: -; j_gene: TRBJ2-5; d_gene: TRBD1; v_gene: TRBV5-4; CDR3aa: CASSSAGGAKTQYF; CDR3nt: TGTGCCAGCAGCTCAGCAGGGGGCGCGAAGACCCAGTACTTC
abundance: -; j_gene: TRBJ2-1; d_gene: TRBD2; v_gene: TRBV7-2; CDR3aa: CASGGDTYNEQFF; CDR3nt: TGTGCCTCGGGGGGGGATACCTACAATGAGCAGTTCTTC
abundance: -; j_gene: TRBJ2-7; d_gene: TRBD2; v_gene: TRBV14; CDR3aa: CASSHPGGGWHEQYF; CDR3nt: TGTGCCAGCAGCCATCCCGGGGGGGGGTGGCACGAGCAGTACTTC
abundance: once; j_gene: TRBJ2-2; d_gene: -; v_gene: TRBV6-1; CDR3aa: CASTLRANTGELFF; CDR3nt: TGTGCCAGCACGTTGCGTGCGAACACCGGGGAGCTGTTTTTT
abundance: -; j_gene: TRBJ2-1; d_gene: -; v_gene: TRBV5-4; CDR3aa: CASSFQGSDEQFF; CDR3nt: TGTGCCAGCAGCTTCCAGGGTTCGGATGAGCAGTTCTTC
abundance: -; j_gene: TRBJ2-2; d_gene: TRBD2; v_gene: TRBV9; CDR3aa: CASSAGLAGGARTGELFF; CDR3nt: TGTGCCAGCAGCGCCGGACTAGCGGGAGGGGCACGGACCGGGGAGCTGTTTTTT
abundance: -; j_gene: TRBJ2-5; d_gene: TRBD1; v_gene: TRBV5-1; CDR3aa: CASSSGGTGGSETQYF; CDR3nt: TGCGCCAGCAGCTCGGGCGGGACAGGGGGTTCGGAGACCCAGTACTTC
abundance: -; j_gene: TRBJ1-2; d_gene: -; v_gene: TRBV6-5; CDR3aa: CASSALGRYGYTF; CDR3nt: TGTGCCAGCAGTGCCCTTGGGCGCTATGGCTACACCTTC